The clone carrying this T cell receptor (beta chain) was seen repeatedly, ten times or more. Its antigen is not known. This CDR3 is built from 13 residues. The trim removed 9 bases at V and 6 bases at J, leaving 7 bases unmatched. Germline values: CDR1 ENHRY, CDR2 SYGVKD. These data belong to a study of T cells in Graves' hyperthyroidism and ophthalmopathy. Diagnosing involved the use of clinical symptoms, serum thyroxine and TRAb, thyroid ultrasound and orbital computed tomography. Findings and caveats of the study: By a 13 V-J model, ophthalmopathy was set apart from stable hyperthyroidism. Among thyroid clonotypes expanded above 0.001, most also appeared in blood.

Amplified regions were TCR beta CDR3 sequences from RNA transcripts. The study used the HTBI primer set for a first-round RT-PCR of the TCR CDR3. MiXCR was run by TCRdb on the multiplex PCR reads, yielding one entry per CDR3 protein. In the table there are about 610,000 distinct CDR3 sequences, 46% of which are singletons. Sequencing was done on a sample of peripheral blood or thyroid tissue (not recorded which). The clonotype originates from a woman aged 18-29 years with Graves' hyperthyroidism. The chain is built from TRBV10-3 and TRBJ2-2, with 7 bases fitting TRBD1. CDR3 in DNA: TGTGCCATGGGACAGTCGGTGTCCGGGGAGCTGTTTTTT. Translating it yields CAMGQSVSGELFF.